The 19 T cell receptor beta chains in this list originate from one sample, sequenced in a study of blood T cell repertoires in COVID-19. Method: immunoSEQ multiplex PCR; TCRdb's copy keeps in-frame clones and lacks some. The sample includes 160,000 or so clones, 87% of them seen just once. The sample consisted of peripheral blood. The origin of the receptors is a woman in her fifties or sixties who had recovered from COVID-19.

This chain links TRBV28 with TRBJ2-7; TRBD1 matches at 9 bases. V was clipped by 5 bases and J by 3 bases; unmatched bases: 5. The germline gives CDR1 MDHEN, CDR2 SYDVKM. CDR3 size: 14 residues. The CDR3 DNA reads as TGTGCCAGCAGTATTACAGGGGGCTACTACGAGCAGTACTTC. Protein product: CASSITGGYYEQYF.

This clone was recorded only once. The gene calls are TRBV7-5 and TRBJ2-7; the D segment call TRBD1 is taken from the table without a DNA check. TRBV7-5 is noted as a pseudogene. The CDR3 length is 16 residues. The CDR3 DNA reads as TGTGCCAGAAGTTCCTACAGGGGGCTACTTTCCTACGAGCAGTACTTC. This codes for CARSSYRGLLSYEQYF.

The chain combines TRBV11-3 with TRBJ2-7; TRBD1 aligns across 7 bases. The germline V gene has CDR1 SGHNT and CDR2 YENEEA. CDR3 size: 15 residues. The V gene end was trimmed by 1 base and the J gene end by 3 bases; junction bases not matched to a gene: 6. This CDR3 reads CASSLGKGAVYEQYF. The CDR3 region has the DNA TGTGCCAGCAGCTTAGGGAAGGGGGCGGTCTACGAGCAGTACTTC. Variable domain in full (rest from reference TRBV11-3 and TRBJ2-7): EAGVVQSPRYKIIEKKQPVAFWCNPISGHNTLYWYLQNLGQGPELLIRYENEEAVDDSQLPKDRFSAERLKGVDSTLKIQPAELGDSAVYLCASSLGKGAVYEQYFGPGTRLTVT.

J is TRBJ2-3 and V is TRBV2, with 13 bases fitting TRBD2. CDR1 and CDR2 from the germline V gene are SNHLY and FYNNEI. V lost 10 bases to trimming and J lost 1 base; unmatched junction nucleotides: 17. This CDR3 contains 19 residues. The CDR3 is CAITLPPGLAGRRTDTQYF. The CDR3, as DNA: TGTGCCATTACTCTACCCCCGGGACTAGCGGGGCGACGCACAGATACGCAGTATTTT.

This chain joins TRBV4-2 and TRBJ1-5, with D perhaps matching TRBD1 (5 bases). V lost 5 bases and J lost 2, with 10 bases in between. This CDR3 spans 14 amino acids. Germline CDR1 is LGHNA and CDR2 is YNFKEQ. DNA of the CDR3: TGTGCCAGCAGCGTCCGGGGGGGCAATCAGCCCCAGCATTTT. Translation gives CASSVRGGNQPQHF.

The chain uses TRBV11-2 and TRBJ2-7, with D possibly matching TRBD1 (5 bases). The CDR3 extends over 14 amino acids. CDR1 is SGHAT, CDR2 FQNNGV, per germline. The germline V and J ends were trimmed by 0 bases and 4 bases, with 10 bases remaining between them. The CDR3 region has the DNA TGTGCCAGCAGCTTAGATACGGCAGGGTACGAGCAGTACTTC. Amino acid sequence: CASSLDTAGYEQYF.

In this sample, this clone turned up once. This chain uses TRBV25-1 with TRBJ2-7; 9 bases agree with TRBD2. This CDR3 has 15 amino acids. The germline V gene has CDR1 MGHDK and CDR2 SYGVNS. V lost 1 base to trimming and J lost 5 bases; unmatched junction nucleotides: 6. CDR3 sequence (DNA): TGTGCCAGCAGTGAATTCGCGGGGGGGCCCCACGAGCAGTACTTC. This sequence encodes CASSEFAGGPHEQYF.

The chain joins TRBV5-4 to TRBJ1-2; D possibly corresponds to TRBD1 (6 bases). The CDR3 runs to 12 residues. V lost 0 bases and J lost 8, with 8 bases in between. Germline V gene sequence: CDR1 SGHNT, CDR2 YYREEE (reference sequence). CDR3 bases: TGTGCCAGCAGCTTGGACAGGGTCGGCTACACCTTC. Protein: CASSLDRVGYTF.

CDR3 coding DNA: TGTGCCAGCAGCTCATTGCTTGGACAGGGAATTGGCTACACCTTC. Protein: CASSSLLGQGIGYTF. The chain has TRBV11-2 and TRBJ1-2; the match to TRBD1 covers 8 bases. This CDR3 comprises 15 residues. V was clipped by 4 bases and J by 7 bases; unmatched bases: 11. Germline CDR1 is SGHAT and CDR2 is FQNNGV.

The rearrangement uses TRBV6-2 or TRBV6-3 and TRBJ1-2; weak D call: TRBD1 (6 bases). The germline gives CDR1 MNHEY, CDR2 SVGEGT. The CDR3 runs to 15 residues. V was clipped by 0 bases and J by 5 bases, with 13 bases between them. As DNA, the CDR3 is TGTGCCAGCAGTTACTCTGGCACAGGGACGTATGGCTACACCTTC. This codes for CASSYSGTGTYGYTF.

V usage is TRBV11-2 and J usage is TRBJ1-5; maybe TRBD1 (6 bases). Per the germline V gene, CDR1 is SGHAT and CDR2 is FQNNGV. The CDR3 runs 13 residues. Trimming removed 5 bases at V and 4 bases at J, with 9 bases between. As DNA, the CDR3 is TGTGCCAGCAGCAGGGACATAAATCAGCCCCAGCATTTT. This encodes CASSRDINQPQHF. The whole variable domain, filled in from reference TRBV11-2 and TRBJ1-5, reads EAGVAQSPRYKIIEKRQSVAFWCNPISGHATLYWYQQILGQGPKLLIQFQNNGVVDDSQLPKDRFSAERLKGVDSTLKIQPAKLEDSAVYLCASSRDINQPQHFGDGTRLSIL.

This clone came up a few times. This chain links TRBV3-1 (or the pseudogene TRBV3-2) with TRBJ1-4; D is unresolved. Germline assignment: CDR1 LGHDT and CDR2 YNNKEL (reference sequence). The CDR3 contains 15 residues. The germline V and J ends were trimmed by 1 base and 8 bases, with 14 bases remaining between them. Here the CDR3 DNA reads TGTGCCAGCAGCCAAGGGCAGGCAAGGAAGGAAAAACTGTTTTTT. Protein product: CASSQGQARKEKLFF.

This chain uses TRBV14 with TRBJ1-1; 7 bases match TRBD1. V was pared by 3 bases and J by 2 bases, with 6 bases of the junction left unmatched. The CDR3 is 15 amino acids. Germline V gives CDR1 SGHDN, CDR2 FVKESK. The CDR3 DNA follows: TGTGCCAGCAGCCAGCACAGGGGAAGAAACACTGAAGCTTTCTTT. This encodes CASSQHRGRNTEAFF.

The CDR3 DNA is TGTGCCACCAGCAGAGACAGGAACAATGAGCAGTTCTTC. Translating it yields CATSRDRNNEQFF. The chain combines TRBV15 with TRBJ2-1, with D unclear. CDR3 size: 13 residues. Germline loops: CDR1 LNHNV, CDR2 YYDKDF (reference sequence). V was clipped by 0 bases and J by 5 bases, with 5 bases between them.

The chain links TRBV27 to TRBJ1-1, with TRBD1 identical over 8 bases. V shed 4 bases, J shed 8 bases, and the junction held 18 bases outside the gene matches. Per germline, CDR1 MNHEY and CDR2 SMNVEV (reference sequence). The CDR3 is 17 residues long. Written as DNA, the CDR3 is TGTGCCAGCAGTTCGATCCGGAGTGGGCAGGGGGCCTGGGAAGCTTTCTTT. Protein: CASSSIRSGQGAWEAFF.

V usage is TRBV4-1 and J usage is TRBJ1-2; D might be TRBD1 (5 bases). This CDR3 region has 14 residues. Germline-derived CDR1 and CDR2 are MGHRA and YSYEKL. Between the trimmed V and J ends, which lost 3 bases and 7 bases, there was a span of 15 bases. The CDR3: CASSHRSGERGYTF. The CDR3 DNA sequence: TGCGCCAGCAGCCATCGTTCGGGGGAGCGTGGCTACACCTTC.

This clone was counted once. The genes are TRBV7-8 and TRBJ2-5, with D tentatively TRBD1 (5 bases). V was cut by 1 base and J by 1 base, with 7 bases left in between. This CDR3 is built from 14 residues. In germline, CDR1 is SGHVS, CDR2 FQNEAQ. The CDR3 protein is CASSLGGAQETQYF. CDR3 DNA: TGTGCCAGCAGCTTAGGTGGGGCCCAAGAGACCCAGTACTTC.

The chain uses TRBV6-6 and TRBJ2-7, with D maybe TRBD2 (6 bases). The V gene lost 7 bases and the J gene lost 2 bases, with 9 bases spanning the gap. The CDR3 is 12 amino acids. Germline V gene lookup returns CDR1 MNHNY and CDR2 SVGAGI (reference sequence). CDR3: CASMEGPYEQYF. In DNA form, the CDR3 reads TGTGCCAGCATGGAGGGACCCTACGAGCAGTACTTC.

CDR3 DNA sequence: TGCGCCAGCAGCATAGCCGGGACAGCCCCTGAAAAACTGTTTTTT. Translating gives CASSIAGTAPEKLFF. V gene TRBV5-1 combines with J gene TRBJ1-4; 7 nucleotides line up with TRBD1. The V and J ends lost 4 bases and 7 bases, in that order; junction bases with no gene match: 10. Germline lookup yields CDR1 SGHRS and CDR2 YFSETQ. The CDR3 runs 15 residues.